These 22 T cell receptor beta chains share one sample of origin, sequenced in a study of T cell responses to AZD1222 COVID-19 vaccine. Sequenced by immunoSEQ multiplex PCR; TCRdb stores in-frame clones only, minus some. The table includes 95,000 to 100,000 clones, more than 90% detected once. Sequencing used peripheral blood, obtained on day 0 of AZD1222 vaccination. Receptors originate from an adult in good health.

The chain has TRBV2 and TRBJ2-5; weak D call: TRBD1 (5 bases). Germline V CDR1 and CDR2: SNHLY, FYNNEI. The CDR3 consists of 11 residues. Trimming cost V 8 bases and J 5 bases, with 9 bases left between them. The CDR3 spells CASWGGETQYF. CDR3 nucleotide sequence: TGTGCCAGCTGGGGCGGCGAGACCCAGTACTTC.

This clone was recorded only once. The chain joins TRBV2 to TRBJ1-5; D remains unclear. The ends were cut back, 2 bases at V and 0 bases at J, with 5 bases in the middle. Germline loops: CDR1 SNHLY, CDR2 FYNNEI. The CDR3 loop spans 14 amino acids. Written as DNA, the CDR3 is TGTGCCAGCAGTGAATTGGATAGCAATCAGCCCCAGCATTTT. As protein: CASSELDSNQPQHF.

This clone showed up just once. The chain links TRBV9 to TRBJ2-1; unclear D gene. This CDR3 spans 16 amino acids. Trimming pared 0 bases from V and 0 bases from J, leaving 10 bases between. Germline CDR1 SGDLS, CDR2 YYNGEE. In DNA, the CDR3 is TGTGCCAGCAGCGTAGTTGGCCCAAGCTCCTACAATGAGCAGTTCTTC. This gives the protein CASSVVGPSSYNEQFF.

This chain connects TRBV7-8 to TRBJ2-7; 8 bases align to TRBD2. Germline CDR1 reads SGHVS; CDR2 reads FQNEAQ. Unmatched junction bases numbered 11, after V lost 5 bases and J lost 5 bases. This CDR3 has 15 residues. The CDR3 here is CASSRSGTSYDEQYF. The CDR3, as DNA: TGTGCCAGCAGCCGATCCGGGACTAGTTACGACGAGCAGTACTTC. Variable domain in full (rest from reference TRBV7-8 and TRBJ2-7): GAGVSQSPRYKVAKRGQDVALRCDPISGHVSLFWYQQALGQGPEFLTYFQNEAQLDKSGLPSDRFFAERPEGSVSTLKIQRTQQEDSAVYLCASSRSGTSYDEQYFGPGTRLTVT.

The rearrangement joins TRBV24-1 to TRBJ2-1, with TRBD2 matching 11 bases. The V segment lost 1 base and the J segment 9 bases; nucleotides outside the gene matches: 10. CDR3 length: 17 amino acids. The germline V gene has CDR1 KGHDR and CDR2 SFDVKD. The CDR3 DNA sequence: TGTGCCACCAGTGATTTCGGGCTAGCGGGAGGAAGGGGTGAGCAGTTCTTC. This gives the protein CATSDFGLAGGRGEQFF.

The genes are TRBV6-1 and TRBJ1-1, with D possibly matching TRBD1 (6 bases). This CDR3 region has 15 residues. Per the germline V gene, CDR1 is MNHNS and CDR2 is SASEGT. V lost 2 bases and J lost 0, with 10 bases in between. This CDR3 reads CASSEQAGVNTEAFF. In DNA form, the CDR3 reads TGTGCCAGCAGTGAACAGGCAGGGGTGAACACTGAAGCTTTCTTT.

The chain employs TRBV21-1 and TRBJ1-6; the DNA was not used to check the table's D call, TRBD1. TRBV21-1 is a known pseudogene. The CDR3 runs to 17 residues. This CDR3 is CASSKAQVQYRASPLHF. As DNA, the CDR3 is TGTGCCAGCAGCAAAGCGCAAGTTCAGTACAGGGCTTCACCCCTCCACTTT.

This clone was seen only once. V is TRBV27 and J is TRBJ1-2; no firm D call. The CDR3 consists of 17 residues. V lost 2 bases and J lost 1, with 17 bases in between. The germline gives CDR1 MNHEY, CDR2 SMNVEV (reference sequence). This CDR3 is CASSLLGGSSSNYGYTF. The DNA for the CDR3 is TGTGCCAGCAGTTTACTGGGTGGAAGCAGCAGTAACTATGGCTACACCTTC.

The chain joins TRBV4-2 to TRBJ1-1; a possible D gene is TRBD1 (5 bases). The germline V gene has CDR1 LGHNA and CDR2 YNFKEQ. The length of the CDR3 is 13 residues. V was pared by 2 bases and J by 5 bases, with 9 bases between. DNA for the CDR3: TGTGCCAGCAGCCAATCCTGGGGGACTGAAGCTTTCTTT. Its protein is CASSQSWGTEAFF.

This chain joins TRBV29-1 and TRBJ1-5; D is unresolved. This CDR3 is built from 13 residues. In germline, CDR1 is SQVTM, CDR2 ANQGSEA. Between the trimmed V and J ends, which lost 6 bases and 2 bases, there was a span of 11 bases. CDR3 in amino acids: CSVRVGGNQPQHF. The CDR3 DNA sequence: TGCAGCGTCCGAGTTGGAGGCAATCAGCCCCAGCATTTT.

The chain is built from TRBV7-9 and TRBJ2-3; perhaps TRBD2 as D (5 bases). Between the trimmed V and J ends, which lost 4 bases and 4 bases, there was a span of 15 bases. Germline values: CDR1 SEHNR, CDR2 FQNEAQ (reference sequence). The CDR3 length is 15 residues. CDR3 sequence (DNA): TGTGCCAGCAGCTCCCCTTACGGGAAGCCAGATACGCAGTATTTT. It is translated as CASSSPYGKPDTQYF.

The chain carries TRBV3-1 (or the pseudogene TRBV3-2) and TRBJ2-7; D is perhaps TRBD1 (6 bases). CDR3 size: 13 residues. Trimming cost V 5 bases and J 3 bases, with 11 bases left between them. Germline assignment: CDR1 LGHDT and CDR2 YNNKEL (reference sequence). This chain's CDR3 is CASSEQDSYEQYF. Written as DNA, the CDR3 is TGTGCCAGCAGCGAACAGGACAGCTACGAGCAGTACTTC.

This clone was seen a single time. This chain connects TRBV19 to TRBJ2-7; D possibly corresponds to TRBD1 (6 bases). Germline V CDR1 and CDR2: LNHDA, SQIVND (reference sequence). The CDR3 sequence is 15 residues long. Trimming took 1 base from V and 5 from J, leaving 15 bases between them. In nucleotides, the CDR3 is TGTGCCAGTAGTATAGTGGGGACAATCCCACACGAGCAGTACTTC. Protein: CASSIVGTIPHEQYF.

J is TRBJ2-7 and V is TRBV28; unclear D gene. Germline lookup yields CDR1 MDHEN and CDR2 SYDVKM. V gave up 6 bases and J gave up 4 bases, with 7 bases separating them. The CDR3 totals 11 residues. CDR3 sequence: CASSPMYEQYF. The DNA for the CDR3 is TGTGCCAGCAGCCCAATGTACGAGCAGTACTTC.

V usage is TRBV5-1 and J usage is TRBJ2-1; D may match TRBD1 or TRBD2 (5 bases each). Germline assignment: CDR1 SGHRS and CDR2 YFSETQ. The V end lost 0 bases, the J end lost 2 bases, and 12 bases lay between the germline ends. This CDR3 comprises 16 residues. The CDR3 DNA sequence: TGCGCCAGCAGCTTGGACGGGACGACCGCCTACAATGAGCAGTTCTTC. Translating gives CASSLDGTTAYNEQFF. The whole variable domain, remainder taken from reference TRBV5-1 and TRBJ2-1, is KAGVTQTPRYLIKTRGQQVTLSCSPISGHRSVSWYQQTPGQGLQFLFEYFSETQRNKGNFPGRFSGRQFSNSRSEMNVSTLELGDSALYLCASSLDGTTAYNEQFFGPGTRLTVL.

The chain combines TRBV11-3 with TRBJ2-7; tentatively, D is TRBD1 (6 bases). V was cut by 1 base and J by 5 bases, with 9 bases left in between. Germline lookup yields CDR1 SGHNT and CDR2 YENEEA. CDR3 length equals 13 residues. CDR3 sequence: CASSLVTGNEQYF. Here the CDR3 DNA reads TGTGCCAGCAGCTTAGTTACAGGGAACGAGCAGTACTTC.

The V call is TRBV11-3, the J call TRBJ2-1; D gene unclear. The germline V gene encodes CDR1 SGHNT and CDR2 YENEEA. The V and J ends lost 5 bases and 8 bases respectively, with 13 bases between them. The CDR3 has 13 amino acids. The CDR3 here is CASSARLSDEQFF. The CDR3 DNA follows: TGTGCCAGCAGCGCCCGACTGTCCGATGAGCAGTTCTTC.

The chain employs TRBV3-1 (or the pseudogene TRBV3-2) and TRBJ1-4; TRBD1 might be the D (5 bases). Germline CDR1 LGHDT, CDR2 YNNKEL (reference sequence). The CDR3 is 14 residues long. Trimming removed 0 bases at V and 10 bases at J, with 12 bases between. The DNA of the CDR3 is TGTGCCAGCAGCCAAGAAGGTGGGGGGGGAAAACTGTTTTTT. Encoded protein: CASSQEGGGGKLFF.

This clone was recorded once. The chain recombines TRBV28 with TRBJ1-2; no reliable D call. Per the germline V gene, CDR1 is MDHEN and CDR2 is SYDVKM. This CDR3 spans 14 amino acids. Trimming stripped 3 bases from V and 4 bases from J, with 12 bases between. CDR3 region: CASSFGVGSYGYTF. CDR3 in DNA: TGTGCCAGCAGTTTCGGGGTGGGTTCCTATGGCTACACCTTC.

The chain joins TRBV2 to TRBJ2-7; 8 positions agree with TRBD1. The CDR3 consists of 15 residues. The germline CDR1 and CDR2 sequences are SNHLY and FYNNEI. J gave up 5 bases and V 0 bases, and 6 bases lay outside the gene matches. DNA for the CDR3: TGTGCCAGCAGTGAAGCCCAGGGGGCTTGGAACGAGCAGTACTTC. This encodes CASSEAQGAWNEQYF.

For this clone: At one end, the junction sequence differs from germline, possibly due to a read error. The chain has TRBV19 and TRBJ1-1, with TRBD1 matching over 8 bases. Germline CDR1 reads LNHDA; CDR2 reads SQIVND (reference sequence). The CDR3 contains 14 residues. The CDR3 DNA is TGTGCCAGTAGTGTAGACAGGGGAAGCGGTGAAGCTTTCTTT. This gives the protein CASSVDRGSGEAFF.

This clone was seen once. The J gene is TRBJ1-5, the V gene TRBV19, with no clear D. The CDR3 extends over 13 amino acids. Trimming stripped 6 bases from V and 3 bases from J, with 9 bases between. CDR1 and CDR2 from the germline V gene are LNHDA and SQIVND (reference sequence). The DNA of the CDR3 is TGTGCCAGTAGGTTGGGGTTCAATCAGCCCCAGCATTTT. Protein sequence: CASRLGFNQPQHF. Combining the CDR3 with reference TRBV19 and TRBJ1-5 gives the whole variable domain DGGITQSPKYLFRKEGQNVTLSCEQNLNHDAMYWYRQDPGQGLRLIYYSQIVNDFQKGDIAEGYSVSREKKESFPLTVTSAQKNPTAFYLCASRLGFNQPQHFGDGTRLSIL.